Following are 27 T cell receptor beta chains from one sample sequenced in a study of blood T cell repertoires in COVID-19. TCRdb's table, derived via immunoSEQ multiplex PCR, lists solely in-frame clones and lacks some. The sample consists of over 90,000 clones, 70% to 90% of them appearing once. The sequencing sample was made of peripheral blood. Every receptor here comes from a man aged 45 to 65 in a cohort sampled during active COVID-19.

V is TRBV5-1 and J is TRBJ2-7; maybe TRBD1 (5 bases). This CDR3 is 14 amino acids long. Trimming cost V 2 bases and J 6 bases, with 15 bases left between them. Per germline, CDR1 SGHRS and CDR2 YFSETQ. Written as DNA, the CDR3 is TGCGCCAGCAGCTTTACAGGCCGGGCAACCGAGCAGTACTTC. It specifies CASSFTGRATEQYF.

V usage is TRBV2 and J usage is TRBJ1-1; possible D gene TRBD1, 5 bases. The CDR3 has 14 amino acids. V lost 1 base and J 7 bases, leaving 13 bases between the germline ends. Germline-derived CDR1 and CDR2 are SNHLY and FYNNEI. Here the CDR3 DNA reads TGTGCCAGCAGTGAAGGGGGGGAGCTGAGTGAAGCTTTCTTT. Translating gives CASSEGGELSEAFF.

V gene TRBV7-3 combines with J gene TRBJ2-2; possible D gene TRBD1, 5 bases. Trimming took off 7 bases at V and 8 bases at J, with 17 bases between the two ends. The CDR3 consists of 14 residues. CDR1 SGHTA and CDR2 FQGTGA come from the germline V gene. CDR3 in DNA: TGTGCCAGCAAATTAGGGGCCGCACAGGGGGAGCTGTTTTTT. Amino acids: CASKLGAAQGELFF.

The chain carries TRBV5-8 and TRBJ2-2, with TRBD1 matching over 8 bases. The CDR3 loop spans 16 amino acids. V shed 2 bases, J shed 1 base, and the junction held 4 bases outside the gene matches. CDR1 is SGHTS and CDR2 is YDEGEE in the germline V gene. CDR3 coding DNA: TGTGCCAGCAGCTTCCGGACAGGGATGAACACCGGGGAGCTGTTTTTT. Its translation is CASSFRTGMNTGELFF.

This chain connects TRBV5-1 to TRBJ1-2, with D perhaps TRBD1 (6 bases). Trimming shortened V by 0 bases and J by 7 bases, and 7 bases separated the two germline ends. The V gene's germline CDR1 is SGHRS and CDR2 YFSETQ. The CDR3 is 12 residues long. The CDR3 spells CASSLDRAGYTF. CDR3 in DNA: TGCGCCAGCAGCTTGGACAGGGCTGGCTACACCTTC.

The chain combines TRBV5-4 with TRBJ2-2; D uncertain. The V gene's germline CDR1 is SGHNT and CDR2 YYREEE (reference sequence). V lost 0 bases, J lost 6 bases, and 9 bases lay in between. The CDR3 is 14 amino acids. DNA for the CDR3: TGTGCCAGCAGCTTGGCAGGCCCCCCCGGGGAGCTGTTTTTT. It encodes CASSLAGPPGELFF. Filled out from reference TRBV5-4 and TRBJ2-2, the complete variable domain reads ETGVTQSPTHLIKTRGQQVTLRCSSQSGHNTVSWYQQALGQGPQFIFQYYREEENGRGNFPPRFSGLQFPNYSSELNVNALELDDSALYLCASSLAGPPGELFFGEGSRLTVL.

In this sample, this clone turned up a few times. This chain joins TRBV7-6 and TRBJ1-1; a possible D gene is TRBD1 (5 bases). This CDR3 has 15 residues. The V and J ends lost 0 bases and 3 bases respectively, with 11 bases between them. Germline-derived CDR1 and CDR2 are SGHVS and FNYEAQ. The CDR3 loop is CASSLAGQADTEAFF. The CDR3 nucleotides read TGTGCCAGCAGCTTAGCGGGGCAAGCAGACACTGAAGCTTTCTTT.

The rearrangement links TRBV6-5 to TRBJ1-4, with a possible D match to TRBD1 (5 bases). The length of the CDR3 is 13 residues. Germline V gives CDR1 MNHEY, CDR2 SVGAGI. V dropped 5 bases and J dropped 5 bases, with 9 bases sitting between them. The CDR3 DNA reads TGTGCCAGCAGTAACGGGGGAAATGAAAAACTGTTTTTT. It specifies CASSNGGNEKLFF.

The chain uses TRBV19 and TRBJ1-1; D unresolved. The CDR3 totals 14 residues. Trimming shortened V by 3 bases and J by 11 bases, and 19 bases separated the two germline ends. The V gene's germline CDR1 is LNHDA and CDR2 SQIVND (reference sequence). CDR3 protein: CASSIASGIGGAFF. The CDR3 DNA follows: TGTGCCAGTAGTATCGCGTCGGGGATTGGAGGGGCTTTCTTT.

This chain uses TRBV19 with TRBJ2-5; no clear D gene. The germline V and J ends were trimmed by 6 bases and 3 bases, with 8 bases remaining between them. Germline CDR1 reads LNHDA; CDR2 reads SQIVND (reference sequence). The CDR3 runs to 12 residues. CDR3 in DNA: TGTGCCAGTAGATCCCCCGAAGAGACCCAGTACTTC. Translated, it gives CASRSPEETQYF.

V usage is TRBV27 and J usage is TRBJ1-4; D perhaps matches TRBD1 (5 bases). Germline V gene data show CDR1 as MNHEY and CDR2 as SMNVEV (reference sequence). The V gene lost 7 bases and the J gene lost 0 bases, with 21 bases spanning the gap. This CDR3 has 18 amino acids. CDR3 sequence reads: CASTPRSTATATNEKLFF. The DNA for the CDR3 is TGTGCCAGCACTCCACGTTCGACAGCAACAGCAACTAATGAAAAACTGTTTTTT.

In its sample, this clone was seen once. The CDR3 sequence is CASSATVGGGYTF. The CDR3 nucleotides are TGTGCCAGCAGCGCCACGGTGGGGGGTGGCTACACCTTC. The chain is built from TRBV7-2 and TRBJ1-2; D possibly corresponds to TRBD1 (5 bases). Germline CDR1 SGHTA, CDR2 FQGNSA. The CDR3 sequence is 13 residues long. V was clipped by 5 bases and J by 7 bases, with 14 bases between them.

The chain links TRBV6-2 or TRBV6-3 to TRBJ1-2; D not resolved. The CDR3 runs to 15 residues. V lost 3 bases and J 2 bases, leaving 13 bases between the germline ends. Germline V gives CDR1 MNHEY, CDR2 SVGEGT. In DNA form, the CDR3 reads TGTGCCAGCAGTTATGTCCAGGCCGGAAACTATGGCTACACCTTC. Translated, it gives CASSYVQAGNYGYTF.

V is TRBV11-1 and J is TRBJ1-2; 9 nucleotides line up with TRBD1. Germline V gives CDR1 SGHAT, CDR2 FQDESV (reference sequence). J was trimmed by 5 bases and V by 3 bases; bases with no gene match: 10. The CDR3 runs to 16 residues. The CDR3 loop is CASSFVQGARGYGYTF. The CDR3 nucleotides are TGTGCCAGCAGCTTCGTACAGGGGGCAAGGGGATATGGCTACACCTTC. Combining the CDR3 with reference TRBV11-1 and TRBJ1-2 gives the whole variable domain EAEVAQSPRYKITEKSQAVAFWCDPISGHATLYWYRQILGQGPELLVQFQDESVVDDSQLPKDRFSAERLKGVDSTLKIQPAELGDSAMYLCASSFVQGARGYGYTFGSGTRLTVV.

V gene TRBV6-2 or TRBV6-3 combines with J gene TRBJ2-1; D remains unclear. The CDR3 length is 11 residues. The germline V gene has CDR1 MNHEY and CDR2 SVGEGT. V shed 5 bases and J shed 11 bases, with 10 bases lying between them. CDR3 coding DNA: TGTGCCAGCAGTGGCCGCGGCCAGCAGTTCTTC. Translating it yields CASSGRGQQFF.

Written as DNA, the CDR3 is TGTGCCAGCAGCCCAGGACTTGTTTCTAGCACAGATACGCAGTATTTT. Translated, it gives CASSPGLVSSTDTQYF. V and J are TRBV28 and TRBJ2-3; D is possibly TRBD2 (5 bases). The CDR3 length is 16 residues. Germline V gives CDR1 MDHEN, CDR2 SYDVKM. V gave up 6 bases and J gave up 0 bases, with 16 bases separating them.

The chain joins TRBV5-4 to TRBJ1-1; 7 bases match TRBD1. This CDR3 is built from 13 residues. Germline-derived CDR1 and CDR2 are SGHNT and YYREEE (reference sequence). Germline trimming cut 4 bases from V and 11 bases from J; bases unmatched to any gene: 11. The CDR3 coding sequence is TGTGCCAGCAGCGCACAGGGGAGGTATTTGGCTTTCTTT. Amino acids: CASSAQGRYLAFF. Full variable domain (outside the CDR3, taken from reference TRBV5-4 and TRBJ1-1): ETGVTQSPTHLIKTRGQQVTLRCSSQSGHNTVSWYQQALGQGPQFIFQYYREEENGRGNFPPRFSGLQFPNYSSELNVNALELDDSALYLCASSAQGRYLAFFGQGTRLTVV.

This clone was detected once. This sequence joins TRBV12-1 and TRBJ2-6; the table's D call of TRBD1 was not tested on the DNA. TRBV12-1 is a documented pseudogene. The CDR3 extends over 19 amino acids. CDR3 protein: CASSFRGRQGASGANVLTF. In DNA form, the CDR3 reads TGTGCCAGCAGCTTTCGGGGGCGACAGGGGGCGAGCGGGGCCAACGTCCTGACTTTC.

This CDR3 reads CASTIQGQGIGNQPQHF. In DNA, the CDR3 is TGTGCCAGTACCATACAGGGTCAAGGAATAGGAAATCAGCCCCAGCATTTT. The gene calls are TRBV19 and TRBJ1-5; TRBD1 might be the D (6 bases). Germline loops: CDR1 LNHDA, CDR2 SQIVND (reference sequence). V lost 7 bases to trimming and J lost 4 bases, with 23 bases between them. The CDR3 runs to 17 residues.

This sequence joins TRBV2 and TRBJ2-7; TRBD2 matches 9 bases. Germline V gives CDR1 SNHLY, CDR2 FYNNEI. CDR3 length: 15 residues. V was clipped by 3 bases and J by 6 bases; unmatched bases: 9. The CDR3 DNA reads TGTGCCAGCAGTGATGGCGGGACTAGCCTGAGCGAGCAGTACTTC. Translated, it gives CASSDGGTSLSEQYF.

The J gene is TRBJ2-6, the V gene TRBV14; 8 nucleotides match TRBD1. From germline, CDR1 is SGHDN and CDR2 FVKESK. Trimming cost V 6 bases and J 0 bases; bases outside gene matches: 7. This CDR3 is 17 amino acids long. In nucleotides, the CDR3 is TGTGCCAGCAGTCACCGGGACAGGATCTCTGGGGCCAACGTCCTGACTTTC. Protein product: CASSHRDRISGANVLTF.

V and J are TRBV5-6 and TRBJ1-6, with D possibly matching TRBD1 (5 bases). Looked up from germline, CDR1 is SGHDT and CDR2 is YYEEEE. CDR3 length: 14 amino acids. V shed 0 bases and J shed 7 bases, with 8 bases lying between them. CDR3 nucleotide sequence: TGTGCCAGCAGCTTGGACAGGTCAAATTCACCCCTCCACTTT. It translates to CASSLDRSNSPLHF. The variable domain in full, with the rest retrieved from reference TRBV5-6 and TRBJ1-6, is DAGVTQSPTHLIKTRGQQVTLRCSPKSGHDTVSWYQQALGQGPQFIFQYYEEEERQRGNFPDRFSGHQFPNYSSELNVNALLLGDSALYLCASSLDRSNSPLHFGNGTRLTVT.

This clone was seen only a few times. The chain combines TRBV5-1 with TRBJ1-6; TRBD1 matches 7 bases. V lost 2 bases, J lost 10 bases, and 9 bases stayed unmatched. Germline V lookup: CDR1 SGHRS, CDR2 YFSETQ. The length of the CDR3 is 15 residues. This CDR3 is CASSFRDREGSPLHF. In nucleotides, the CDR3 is TGCGCCAGCAGCTTTCGGGACAGAGAAGGGTCACCCCTCCACTTT.

CDR3 loop: CATQGDTNEKLFF. The CDR3, as DNA: TGTGCCACCCAAGGGGATACCAATGAAAAACTGTTTTTT. The V and J genes are TRBV10-3 and TRBJ1-4, with a tentative D call TRBD1 (5 bases). This CDR3 is built from 13 residues. Germline CDR1 reads ENHRY; CDR2 reads SYGVKD. Deletions cut 10 bases from V and 5 bases from J, with 14 bases between.

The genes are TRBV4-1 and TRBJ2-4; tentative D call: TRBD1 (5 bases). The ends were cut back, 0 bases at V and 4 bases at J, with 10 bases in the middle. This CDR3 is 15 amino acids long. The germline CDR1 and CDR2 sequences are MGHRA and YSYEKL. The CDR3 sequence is CASSQDQGLKNIQYF. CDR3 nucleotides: TGCGCCAGCAGCCAAGATCAGGGCTTAAAAAACATTCAGTACTTC.

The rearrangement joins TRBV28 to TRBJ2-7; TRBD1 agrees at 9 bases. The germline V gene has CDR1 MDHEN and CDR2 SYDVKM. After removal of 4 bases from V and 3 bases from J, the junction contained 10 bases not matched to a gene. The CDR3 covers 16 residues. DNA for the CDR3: TGTGCCAGCAGTTCCAACAGCGACAGGGGGATCTACGAGCAGTACTTC. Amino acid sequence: CASSSNSDRGIYEQYF.

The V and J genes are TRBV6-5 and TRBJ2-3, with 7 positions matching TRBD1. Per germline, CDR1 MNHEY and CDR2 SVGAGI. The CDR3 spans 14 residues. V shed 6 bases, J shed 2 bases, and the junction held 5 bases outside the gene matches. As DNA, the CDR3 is TGTGCCAGCAGGCAGGGGGTTGTCACAGATACGCAGTATTTT. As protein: CASRQGVVTDTQYF.